This TCR beta chain originates from a study of T cells in Graves' hyperthyroidism and ophthalmopathy. This clonotype was seen many times. The antigen is unknown. Not enrolled were patients with uncontrolled infection, other autoimmune disease, pregnancy or lactation. PBMCs were collected from a roughly 10 ml volume of fresh peripheral blood. Whole-study results and caveats: Blood held most thyroid clonotypes expanded above 0.001 frequency. Ophthalmopathy, as predicted by the model, came a median around 6.7 months after the prediction.

RNA transcripts provided the source from which TCR beta CDR3 regions were amplified. HTBI primers were the set used in a first-round RT-PCR of the TCR CDR3. TCRdb reprocessed the multiplex PCR reads with MiXCR, giving one entry per CDR3 protein. The sample shows fewer than 650,000 distinct CDR3 sequences, 12% to 15% of them seen only once. Trimming took off 4 bases at V and 7 bases at J, with 13 bases between the two ends. Germline CDR1 and CDR2: DFQATT and SNEGSKA (reference sequence). This CDR3 is 12 amino acids long. Sequenced sample: blood. This clonotype was sampled from a woman between 18 and 29 years old with Graves' ophthalmopathy. V and J are TRBV20-1 and TRBJ2-5; D might be TRBD1 (5 bases). The DNA of the CDR3 is TGCAGTGCTACATCAGGCACAGGGACCCAGTACTTC. Protein: CSATSGTGTQYF.